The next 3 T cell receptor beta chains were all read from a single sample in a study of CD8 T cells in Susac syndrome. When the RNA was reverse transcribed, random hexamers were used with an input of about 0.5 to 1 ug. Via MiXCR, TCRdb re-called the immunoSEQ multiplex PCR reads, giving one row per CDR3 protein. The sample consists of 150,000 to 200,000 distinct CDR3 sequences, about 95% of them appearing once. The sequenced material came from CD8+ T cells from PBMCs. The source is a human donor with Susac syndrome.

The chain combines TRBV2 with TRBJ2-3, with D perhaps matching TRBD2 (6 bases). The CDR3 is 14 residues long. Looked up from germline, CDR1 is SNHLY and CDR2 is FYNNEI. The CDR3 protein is CATQAGSSTDTQYF. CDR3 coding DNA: TGTGCTACCCAGGCGGGGTCTAGCACAGATACGCAGTATTTT.

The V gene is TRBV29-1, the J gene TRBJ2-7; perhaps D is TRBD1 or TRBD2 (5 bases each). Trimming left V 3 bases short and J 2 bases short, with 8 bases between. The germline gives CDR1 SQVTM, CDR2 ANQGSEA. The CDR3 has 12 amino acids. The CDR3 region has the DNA TGCAGCGTTGAGGGGGTGGCCTACGAGCAGTACTTC. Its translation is CSVEGVAYEQYF.

The CDR3 sequence: CASSLGLSDIQYF. The CDR3 nucleotides are TGTGCCAGCAGTTTAGGTCTGAGTGACATTCAGTACTTC. This chain links TRBV12-3 or TRBV12-4 with TRBJ2-4; D is undetermined. With 1 base removed from V and 8 bases from J, the gap between germline ends came to 9 bases. The CDR3 spans 13 residues.